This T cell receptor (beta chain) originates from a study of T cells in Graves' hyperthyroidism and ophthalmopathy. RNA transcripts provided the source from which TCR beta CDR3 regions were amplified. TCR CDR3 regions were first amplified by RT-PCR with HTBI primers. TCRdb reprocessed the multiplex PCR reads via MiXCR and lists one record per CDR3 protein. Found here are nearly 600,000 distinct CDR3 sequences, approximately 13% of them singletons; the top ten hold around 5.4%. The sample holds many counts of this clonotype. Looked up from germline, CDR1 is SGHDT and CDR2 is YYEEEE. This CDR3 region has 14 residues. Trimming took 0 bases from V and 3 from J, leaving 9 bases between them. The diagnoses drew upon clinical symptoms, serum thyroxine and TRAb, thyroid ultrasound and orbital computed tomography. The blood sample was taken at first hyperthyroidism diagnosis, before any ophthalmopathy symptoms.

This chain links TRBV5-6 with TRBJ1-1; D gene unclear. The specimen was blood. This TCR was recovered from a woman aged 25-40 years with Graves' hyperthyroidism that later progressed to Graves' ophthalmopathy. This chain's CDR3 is CASSLVRSHTEAFF. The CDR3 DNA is TGTGCCAGCAGCTTGGTCCGGTCGCACACTGAAGCTTTCTTT.